These 9 T cell receptor beta chains were sequenced from one sample in a study of graft-versus-host responses after intestinal transplantation. Generated by immunoSEQ multiplex PCR, the TCRdb table keeps only in-frame clones and is missing some. The table lists 20,000 to 25,000 clones, approximately 92% of them singletons, with less than 6.5% in the top ten. The starting material was PBMCs, obtained roughly 64 days after intestinal transplantation. These receptors all stem from a human patient who received an intestinal transplant, so some T cells may come from the graft donor.

CDR3 bases: TGCACCAGCAGAAAAGCCCTTGTGCGAAAGACCTATGGCTACACCTTC. Amino acid sequence: CTSRKALVRKTYGYTF. The chain uses TRBV1 and TRBJ1-2. TRBV1 is a pseudogene locus. CDR3 length: 16 residues.

The chain employs TRBV4-3 and TRBJ2-1, with TRBD1 matching over 9 bases. The CDR3 spans 17 residues. In germline, CDR1 is LGHNA, CDR2 YSLEER. V lost 0 bases, J lost 5 bases, and 8 bases stayed unmatched. CDR3: CASSQDRGQGVHNEQFF. CDR3 bases: TGCGCCAGCAGCCAAGATAGGGGACAGGGCGTACACAATGAGCAGTTCTTC.

The V call is TRBV29-1, the J call TRBJ1-2; tentative D call: TRBD1 (6 bases). Trimming shortened V by 4 bases and J by 5 bases, and 14 bases separated the two germline ends. The germline V gene encodes CDR1 SQVTM and CDR2 ANQGSEA. This CDR3 is 13 amino acids long. This CDR3 is CSVVERGGYGYTF. Written as DNA, the CDR3 is TGCAGCGTTGTTGAGAGGGGGGGATATGGCTACACCTTC.

The chain has TRBV5-1 and TRBJ2-1; 7 bases align to TRBD1. The ends lost 0 bases at V and 5 bases at J; junction bases unmatched: 2. The CDR3 is made up of 14 amino acids. Germline V gene data show CDR1 as SGHRS and CDR2 as YFSETQ. DNA of the CDR3: TGCGCCAGCAGCTTGGGCACAGGGGACAATGAGCAGTTCTTC. This translates into CASSLGTGDNEQFF.

V is TRBV6-4 and J is TRBJ1-6, with D possibly matching TRBD1 (6 bases). CDR1 MRHNA and CDR2 SNTAGT come from the germline V gene. This CDR3 spans 14 amino acids. V was clipped by 2 bases and J by 9 bases, with 11 bases between them. CDR3 protein: CASSDKGGGSPLHF. CDR3 bases: TGTGCCAGCAGTGACAAGGGAGGGGGTTCACCCCTCCACTTT.

The V gene is TRBV7-2, the J gene TRBJ1-1; 8 positions agree with TRBD1. The CDR3 runs to 15 residues. In germline, CDR1 is SGHTA, CDR2 FQGNSA. Losses at the gene ends were 5 bases for V and 7 bases for J; bases not matched to a gene: 12. The CDR3 loop is CASSIMAGGEGEAFF. Here the CDR3 DNA reads TGTGCCAGCAGCATCATGGCAGGGGGCGAAGGTGAAGCTTTCTTT.

This chain uses TRBV21-1 with TRBJ1-5; the table calls TRBD1, which could not be checked here. TRBV21-1 is assigned pseudogene status. This CDR3 region has 16 residues. The CDR3 protein is CASSFKGTGGYQPQHF. CDR3 sequence (DNA): TGTGCCAGCAGCTTTAAGGGGACAGGTGGGTATCAGCCCCAGCATTTT.

V gene TRBV5-6 combines with J gene TRBJ2-3; TRBD2 matches 15 bases. This CDR3 spans 17 amino acids. In germline, CDR1 is SGHDT, CDR2 YYEEEE. V lost 4 bases, J lost 3 bases, and 6 bases stayed unmatched. Here the CDR3 reads CASSMRTSGGATDTQYF. Written as DNA, the CDR3 is TGTGCCAGCAGCATGAGGACTAGCGGGGGGGCAACAGATACGCAGTATTTT.

The genes are TRBV5-5 and TRBJ1-2; D is possibly TRBD1 (5 bases). The CDR3 totals 14 residues. Trimming stripped 0 bases from V and 4 bases from J, with 10 bases between. Germline V lookup: CDR1 SGHKS, CDR2 YYEKEE (reference sequence). The CDR3 here is CASSLGTGFYGYTF. CDR3 nucleotides: TGTGCCAGCAGCTTGGGCACAGGATTCTATGGCTACACCTTC.